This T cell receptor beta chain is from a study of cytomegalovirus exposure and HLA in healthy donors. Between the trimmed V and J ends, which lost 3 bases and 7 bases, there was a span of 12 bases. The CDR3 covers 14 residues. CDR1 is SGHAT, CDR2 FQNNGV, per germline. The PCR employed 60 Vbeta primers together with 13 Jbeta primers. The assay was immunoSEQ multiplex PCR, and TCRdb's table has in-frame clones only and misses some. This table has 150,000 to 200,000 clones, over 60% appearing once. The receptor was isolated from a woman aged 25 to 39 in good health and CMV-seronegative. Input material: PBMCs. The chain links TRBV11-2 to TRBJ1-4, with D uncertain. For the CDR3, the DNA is TGTGCCAGCAGCTTTCCCCGGGGTTGTGAAAAACTGTTTTTT. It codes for CASSFPRGCEKLFF.